The 23 T cell receptor beta chains below were found in one sample sequenced in a study of control samples from healthy donors and cancer patients. Clones were sequenced by immunoSEQ multiplex PCR, and TCRdb holds only the in-frame ones, with some missing. The sample records about 150,000 clones, roughly 94% being singletons. Sequenced: blood. These receptors originate from a man aged 40-50 years in good health.

This rearrangement joins TRBV11-2 to TRBJ2-7, with D perhaps matching TRBD2 (5 bases). Looked up from germline, CDR1 is SGHAT and CDR2 is FQNNGV. The CDR3 is made up of 12 amino acids. Trimming shortened V by 1 base and J by 7 bases, and 8 bases separated the two germline ends. CDR3 nucleotides: TGTGCCAGCAGCTTAGGACCGGGGGAGCAGTACTTC. Translating it yields CASSLGPGEQYF. The whole variable domain, filled in from reference TRBV11-2 and TRBJ2-7, reads EAGVAQSPRYKIIEKRQSVAFWCNPISGHATLYWYQQILGQGPKLLIQFQNNGVVDDSQLPKDRFSAERLKGVDSTLKIQPAKLEDSAVYLCASSLGPGEQYFGPGTRLTVT.

The rearrangement uses TRBV18 and TRBJ1-1; D remains unclear. In germline, CDR1 is KGHSH, CDR2 LQKENI. The CDR3 is made up of 16 amino acids. V was pared by 1 base and J by 3 bases, with 15 bases between. The CDR3 protein is CASSPRMSQVYTEAFF. CDR3 coding DNA: TGTGCCAGCTCACCACGTATGTCGCAGGTCTACACTGAAGCTTTCTTT.

J is TRBJ1-3 and V is TRBV4-1; maybe TRBD1 (6 bases). Deletions cut 3 bases from V and 0 bases from J, with 9 bases between. The V gene's germline CDR1 is MGHRA and CDR2 YSYEKL. The length of the CDR3 is 15 residues. CDR3 DNA: TGCGCCAGCAGCCAGACAGGCCGCTCTGGAAACACCATATATTTT. Translating it yields CASSQTGRSGNTIYF.

The CDR3, as DNA: TGTGCCAGCAGCGTTCACAGGGGGAATTCACCCCTCCACTTT. Its protein is CASSVHRGNSPLHF. The chain recombines TRBV9 with TRBJ1-6; 8 nucleotides align to TRBD1. Germline values: CDR1 SGDLS, CDR2 YYNGEE. The CDR3 is made up of 14 amino acids. The V and J ends lost 2 bases and 7 bases, in that order; junction bases with no gene match: 2.

Comments on this clone: Different DNA sequences within this sample yield the same CDR3. The chain has TRBV18 and TRBJ2-5, with 7 nucleotides matching TRBD1. This CDR3 has 14 amino acids. Germline V gives CDR1 KGHSH, CDR2 LQKENI. V trimming: 1 base; J trimming: 2 bases; junction bases outside the gene matches: 1. The DNA for the CDR3 is TGTGCCAGCTCACCACGACAGGGTCAAGAGACCCAGTACTTC. Translating gives CASSPRQGQETQYF.

The chain uses TRBV20-1 and TRBJ2-2; D not resolved. Trimming removed 3 bases from V and 0 bases from J, with 20 bases in between. The CDR3 has 18 residues. Germline CDR1 DFQATT, CDR2 SNEGSKA (reference sequence). Here the CDR3 reads CSASHGAFSNANTGELFF. CDR3 nucleotides: TGCAGTGCTAGTCACGGAGCTTTTTCCAATGCGAACACCGGGGAGCTGTTTTTT.

The chain joins TRBV3-1 (or the pseudogene TRBV3-2) to TRBJ1-1; TRBD1 aligns across 7 bases. This CDR3 spans 14 amino acids. V lost 2 bases and J lost 6; bases outside the gene matches: 6. Germline CDR1 LGHDT, CDR2 YNNKEL (reference sequence). CDR3 sequence reads: CASSQQGVRAEAFF. The CDR3 nucleotides are TGTGCCAGCAGCCAACAGGGGGTCCGGGCTGAAGCTTTCTTT.

V usage is TRBV11-2 and J usage is TRBJ1-1; D is unclear. The germline CDR1 and CDR2 sequences are SGHAT and FQNNGV. V shed 5 bases and J shed 2 bases, with 6 bases lying between them. This CDR3 comprises 12 residues. CDR3 in DNA: TGTGCCAGCAGCGGCCTAAACACTGAAGCTTTCTTT. Amino acids: CASSGLNTEAFF. Together with reference TRBV11-2 and TRBJ1-1, the CDR3 gives the full variable domain: EAGVAQSPRYKIIEKRQSVAFWCNPISGHATLYWYQQILGQGPKLLIQFQNNGVVDDSQLPKDRFSAERLKGVDSTLKIQPAKLEDSAVYLCASSGLNTEAFFGQGTRLTVV.

This chain joins TRBV7-9 and TRBJ2-5, with a possible D match to TRBD2 (6 bases). V lost 1 base and J 4 bases, leaving 13 bases between the germline ends. CDR3 length: 15 residues. CDR1 is SEHNR and CDR2 is FQNEAQ in the germline V gene (reference sequence). The CDR3 DNA sequence: TGTGCCAGCAGCTTAGTTGGGGGGATCGGAGAGACCCAGTACTTC. Protein sequence: CASSLVGGIGETQYF.

The chain is built from TRBV21-1 and TRBJ2-7; TRBD1, the D gene given by the table, was not confirmed from the DNA. TRBV21-1 is deemed a pseudogene. CDR3 size: 19 residues. This CDR3 is CASSKVASQETGVGYEQYF. The CDR3 region has the DNA TGTGCCAGCAGCAAAGTAGCCTCGCAGGAAACAGGGGTTGGCTACGAGCAGTACTTC.

This chain connects TRBV11-2 to TRBJ2-5; the match to TRBD2 covers 8 bases. CDR3 length: 17 amino acids. Per germline, CDR1 SGHAT and CDR2 FQNNGV. Trimming cost V 5 bases and J 2 bases; bases outside gene matches: 13. The CDR3 DNA reads TGTGCCAGCAGCCTAGCCCTGTTTCGGGGGGGGCAAGAGACCCAGTACTTC. Translated: CASSLALFRGGQETQYF.

The chain combines TRBV27 with TRBJ1-2; 10 bases map to TRBD1. CDR1 is MNHEY, CDR2 SMNVEV, per germline (reference sequence). The CDR3 sequence is 16 residues long. Unmatched junction bases numbered 8, after V lost 6 bases and J lost 1 base. For the CDR3, the DNA is TGTGCCAGCAGCGGGACAGGGGAATGGGATAACTATGGCTACACCTTC. Amino acid sequence: CASSGTGEWDNYGYTF.

V is TRBV4-1 and J is TRBJ1-2; weak D call: TRBD1 (5 bases). The CDR3 runs to 15 residues. Germline CDR1 is MGHRA and CDR2 is YSYEKL. V dropped 4 bases and J dropped 6 bases, with 18 bases sitting between them. CDR3 nucleotides: TGCGCCAGCAGCCCTAACGGGGGGTCCCCGAATGGCTACACCTTC. Encoded protein: CASSPNGGSPNGYTF.

This chain uses TRBV24-1 with TRBJ1-5; D call uncertain. Germline values: CDR1 KGHDR, CDR2 SFDVKD. Trimming removed 1 base from V and 0 bases from J, with 6 bases in between. This CDR3 has 15 residues. In DNA form, the CDR3 reads TGTGCCACCAGTGATTTTGGCCCTAGCAATCAGCCCCAGCATTTT. Its protein is CATSDFGPSNQPQHF.

V gene TRBV10-3 combines with J gene TRBJ2-7; no definite D call. This CDR3 has 12 amino acids. V dropped 6 bases and J dropped 5 bases, with 11 bases sitting between them. Germline values: CDR1 ENHRY, CDR2 SYGVKD. The CDR3, as DNA: TGTGCCATCAGCACATCTAGTCACGAGCAGTACTTC. This codes for CAISTSSHEQYF.

The J gene is TRBJ2-1, the V gene TRBV27, with D tentatively TRBD1 or TRBD2 (5 bases each). V dropped 5 bases and J dropped 5 bases, with 13 bases sitting between them. Germline CDR1 and CDR2: MNHEY and SMNVEV (reference sequence). The CDR3 is made up of 14 amino acids. CDR3 loop: CASSPGTADNEQFF. In nucleotides, the CDR3 is TGTGCCAGCAGTCCTGGGACGGCTGACAATGAGCAGTTCTTC.

The V and J genes are TRBV5-1 and TRBJ2-7; the D is unclear. The V end lost 0 bases, the J end lost 4 bases, and 11 bases lay between the germline ends. CDR3 length equals 14 residues. Germline CDR1 is SGHRS and CDR2 is YFSETQ. In DNA, the CDR3 is TGCGCCAGCAGCTTGGACACATCGGGTTACGAGCAGTACTTC. Protein: CASSLDTSGYEQYF.

The V and J genes are TRBV7-2 and TRBJ1-2, with 7 nucleotides matching TRBD1. The CDR3 runs to 14 residues. V shed 1 base and J 7 bases; nucleotides not matched to a gene: 6. Germline V CDR1 and CDR2: SGHTA, FQGNSA. The CDR3 DNA reads as TGTGCCAGCAGCTTAGGGACAGGAGCCCTTGGCTACACCTTC. It is translated as CASSLGTGALGYTF.

The chain combines TRBV19 with TRBJ1-2, with TRBD1 identical over 7 bases. J lost 6 bases, V lost 3 bases, and 4 bases had no gene match. The CDR3 is 13 residues long. Germline CDR1 and CDR2: LNHDA and SQIVND (reference sequence). The CDR3, as DNA: TGTGCCAGTAGTATCGACAGGGACCATGGCTACACCTTC. Residues: CASSIDRDHGYTF.

V is TRBV9 and J is TRBJ1-1, with D possibly TRBD1 on 6 matching bases. Germline values: CDR1 SGDLS, CDR2 YYNGEE. With 3 bases removed from V and 1 base from J, the gap between germline ends came to 16 bases. The CDR3 runs 16 residues. The CDR3 bases are TGTGCCAGCAGCGCTCAGGGGTCTATGACGAACACTGAAGCTTTCTTT. Encoded protein: CASSAQGSMTNTEAFF.

The chain joins TRBV19 to TRBJ1-1; 7 nucleotides agree with TRBD1. Trimming cost V 7 bases and J 1 base; bases outside gene matches: 3. CDR1 LNHDA and CDR2 SQIVND come from the germline V gene (reference sequence). The CDR3 consists of 13 residues. CDR3: CASNPGGNTEAFF. CDR3 nucleotides: TGTGCCAGTAACCCAGGGGGGAACACTGAAGCTTTCTTT.

The rearrangement links TRBV24-1 to TRBJ1-4, with D possibly TRBD1 on 5 matching bases. This CDR3 comprises 15 residues. V gave up 4 bases and J gave up 8 bases, with 16 bases separating them. CDR1 is KGHDR, CDR2 SFDVKD, per germline. The CDR3 region is CATSETGRSGEKLFF. CDR3 nucleotides: TGTGCCACCAGTGAAACAGGAAGGTCCGGCGAAAAACTGTTTTTT.

This sequence joins TRBV7-9 and TRBJ1-1; TRBD1 matches 8 bases. Germline CDR1 SEHNR, CDR2 FQNEAQ (reference sequence). The CDR3 runs 15 residues. Unmatched junction bases numbered 6, after V lost 4 bases and J lost 2 bases. The CDR3 coding sequence is TGTGCCAGCAGCTCGATACAGGGGGAAAACACTGAAGCTTTCTTT. Translated, it gives CASSSIQGENTEAFF. The full variable domain, in which reference TRBV7-9 and TRBJ1-1 provide the parts outside the CDR3, is DTGVSQNPRHKITKRGQNVTFRCDPISEHNRLYWYRQTLGQGPEFLTYFQNEAQLEKSRLLSDRFSAERPKGSFSTLEIQRTEQGDSAMYLCASSSIQGENTEAFFGQGTRLTVV.